A single sample gave rise to the 20 T cell receptor beta chains below, sequenced in a study of cytomegalovirus exposure and HLA in healthy donors. 13 Jbeta primers and 60 Vbeta primers were used for the PCR. Assay: immunoSEQ multiplex PCR; the TCRdb copy retains only in-frame clones and omits some. The sample shows approximately 150,000 clones, 80% to 90% of them seen only once. The specimen sequenced was PBMCs. The source is a boy aged 2 to 10 in good health and CMV-seronegative.

The V call is TRBV19, the J call TRBJ1-1; D is ambiguous. The V gene's germline CDR1 is LNHDA and CDR2 SQIVND (reference sequence). The CDR3 extends over 12 amino acids. The germline V and J ends were trimmed by 4 bases and 3 bases, with 6 bases remaining between them. The CDR3 DNA follows: TGTGCCAGTAGTAGAGGGCACACTGAAGCTTTCTTT. It codes for CASSRGHTEAFF.

The chain combines TRBV4-1 with TRBJ2-1; 8 bases line up with TRBD2. CDR3 length equals 20 residues. The trim removed 0 bases at V and 2 bases at J, leaving 15 bases unmatched. The germline V gene has CDR1 MGHRA and CDR2 YSYEKL. CDR3 loop: CASSQEFYDIGRAAYNEQFF. CDR3 nucleotides: TGCGCCAGCAGCCAAGAATTCTACGATATCGGGAGGGCAGCCTACAATGAGCAGTTCTTC.

The rearrangement joins TRBV5-4 to TRBJ2-1; TRBD1 matches 10 bases. Germline values: CDR1 SGHNT, CDR2 YYREEE (reference sequence). This CDR3 is 15 amino acids long. Germline trimming cut 4 bases from V and 6 bases from J; bases unmatched to any gene: 7. CDR3 protein: CASSPDRGSSNEQFF. The CDR3 nucleotides are TGTGCCAGCAGCCCGGACAGGGGGTCTAGCAATGAGCAGTTCTTC.

This chain uses TRBV5-4 with TRBJ1-2, with 7 bases that match TRBD1. The CDR3 sequence is 14 residues long. Germline CDR1 SGHNT, CDR2 YYREEE (reference sequence). Trimming took 3 bases from V and 3 from J; bases not matched to a gene: 5. The CDR3 loop is CASSSTGVDYGYTF. The CDR3 DNA reads TGTGCCAGCAGCTCAACAGGGGTCGACTATGGCTACACCTTC.

The rearrangement uses TRBV28 and TRBJ1-2, with 7 bases fitting TRBD1. Trimming took 3 bases from V and 3 from J; bases not matched to a gene: 4. This CDR3 has 14 residues. Germline V CDR1 and CDR2: MDHEN, SYDVKM. In DNA, the CDR3 is TGTGCCAGCAGTTTGGCAGGGGGTGACTATGGCTACACCTTC. It codes for CASSLAGGDYGYTF.

The CDR3 here is CASSSPSPTGTGTTYGYTF. In nucleotides, the CDR3 is TGTGCCAGCAGTTCCCCCTCCCCAACCGGGACAGGGACCACTTATGGCTACACCTTC. This chain joins TRBV27 and TRBJ1-2; 9 nucleotides agree with TRBD1. From germline, CDR1 is MNHEY and CDR2 SMNVEV (reference sequence). V was pared by 4 bases and J by 5 bases, with 20 bases of the junction left unmatched. The CDR3 loop spans 19 amino acids.

The sample holds one count of this clone. V and J are TRBV5-7 and TRBJ2-7; TRBD1 is a possible D gene (6 bases). TRBV5-7 is an ORF for which the function is uncertain. The CDR3 covers 16 residues. Trimming stripped 4 bases from V and 0 bases from J, with 17 bases between. DNA of the CDR3: TGTGCCAGCAGCGCGATGACAGGTGAGAACTCCTACGAGCAGTACTTC. Its translation: CASSAMTGENSYEQYF.

The chain combines TRBV10-3 with TRBJ2-5; 8 nucleotides line up with TRBD1. Trimming took 5 bases from V and 3 from J; bases not matched to a gene: 2. The CDR3 loop spans 13 amino acids. CDR1 and CDR2 from the germline V gene are ENHRY and SYGVKD. The CDR3 DNA reads as TGTGCCATCAGTCCGACAGGGGAAGAGACCCAGTACTTC. It yields the protein CAISPTGEETQYF.

The chain joins TRBV15 to TRBJ2-5; 7 bases match TRBD1. Germline CDR1 and CDR2: LNHNV and YYDKDF (reference sequence). The J segment lost 5 bases and the V segment lost 0 bases, leaving 0 bases of the junction unmatched. This CDR3 is built from 13 residues. CDR3 bases: TGTGCCACCAGCAGAGACAGGGGGGAGACCCAGTACTTC. This codes for CATSRDRGETQYF.

The J gene is TRBJ1-5, the V gene TRBV6-1; 9 bases match TRBD1. The CDR3 covers 13 residues. V was clipped by 7 bases and J by 7 bases; unmatched bases: 5. The germline CDR1 and CDR2 sequences are MNHNS and SASEGT. The CDR3 bases are TGTGCCAGCACTACAGGGGGCGACCAGCCCCAGCATTTT. The encoded protein is CASTTGGDQPQHF.

The chain couples TRBV6-5 to TRBJ1-6; no clear D gene. The CDR3 is 12 residues long. Germline V lookup: CDR1 MNHEY, CDR2 SVGAGI. V gave up 5 bases and J gave up 13 bases, with 12 bases separating them. CDR3: CASSLNLGPLHF. The CDR3 DNA sequence: TGTGCCAGCAGTCTAAACCTCGGGCCCCTCCACTTT.

The chain links TRBV19 to TRBJ1-1; D perhaps matches TRBD1 (5 bases). Germline V gene sequence: CDR1 LNHDA, CDR2 SQIVND (reference sequence). This CDR3 is built from 14 residues. V shed 7 bases and J shed 7 bases, with 19 bases lying between them. This CDR3 is CASTGSLDLNEAFF. CDR3 DNA: TGTGCCAGTACAGGGTCGTTAGACCTGAATGAAGCTTTCTTT.

V is TRBV6-6 and J is TRBJ2-7, with TRBD2 as a possible D gene (5 bases). The CDR3 has 12 amino acids. V was shortened by 4 bases and J by 7 bases, with 11 bases between the two germline ends. Germline-derived CDR1 and CDR2 are MNHNY and SVGAGI (reference sequence). As DNA, the CDR3 is TGTGCCAGCAGTTCCCCTCCGGGAGAGCAGTACTTC. This encodes CASSSPPGEQYF.

The chain employs TRBV19 and TRBJ1-6; 8 bases line up with TRBD1. Germline-derived CDR1 and CDR2 are LNHDA and SQIVND (reference sequence). V shed 2 bases and J 10 bases; nucleotides not matched to a gene: 13. The CDR3 is made up of 17 amino acids. CDR3 DNA: TGTGCCAGTAGTATATTGGGGACAGGCTCGGGATCCTCACCCCTCCACTTT. Protein: CASSILGTGSGSSPLHF.

V and J are TRBV30 and TRBJ2-5; D gene uncertain. From germline, CDR1 is GTSNPN and CDR2 SVGIG (reference sequence). This CDR3 is built from 13 residues. The V end lost 0 bases, the J end lost 1 base, and 6 bases lay between the germline ends. CDR3 amino acids: CAWSVGVQETQYF. CDR3 nucleotides: TGTGCCTGGAGTGTGGGCGTCCAAGAGACCCAGTACTTC.

The chain links TRBV19 to TRBJ2-1, with a tentative D call TRBD1 (5 bases). Germline CDR1 is LNHDA and CDR2 is SQIVND (reference sequence). Trimming cost V 5 bases and J 5 bases, with 31 bases left between them. This CDR3 is built from 20 residues. CDR3 DNA: TGTGCCAGTAGTCCCGAGACCGACAGATTTCTCCCACGACGGCACAATGAGCAGTTCTTC. Amino acids: CASSPETDRFLPRRHNEQFF.

The CDR3 bases are TGTGCCAGCAGCTTTTGGGCAGGGGGCGCGTACACTGAAGCTTTCTTT. This encodes CASSFWAGGAYTEAFF. The chain uses TRBV11-3 and TRBJ1-1; 8 bases align to TRBD1. The V segment lost 3 bases and the J segment 3 bases; nucleotides outside the gene matches: 9. Germline values: CDR1 SGHNT, CDR2 YENEEA. This CDR3 contains 16 residues.

V gene TRBV6-4 combines with J gene TRBJ2-3, with 7 bases fitting TRBD1. The germline V gene has CDR1 MRHNA and CDR2 SNTAGT. The CDR3 has 15 residues. The junction had 3 bases not matched to a gene; V was cut back by 3 bases and J by 0 bases. The CDR3 region is CASSEETGSTDTQYF. The DNA of the CDR3 is TGTGCCAGCAGTGAGGAGACAGGGAGCACAGATACGCAGTATTTT.

This clone has just a few counts. The chain carries TRBV6-1 and TRBJ2-1; 12 bases are shared with TRBD2. Trimming at V came to 3 bases and at J to 1 base, leaving 7 bases not matched to a gene. The CDR3 is 18 residues long. Looked up from germline, CDR1 is MNHNS and CDR2 is SASEGT. CDR3 region: CASSDGTSGLSSYNEQFF. CDR3 nucleotides: TGTGCCAGCAGTGATGGGACTAGCGGGCTTTCATCCTACAATGAGCAGTTCTTC.

This CDR3 is CASSLGLPGNQPQHF. In nucleotides, the CDR3 is TGCGCCAGCAGCTTGGGCCTGCCGGGCAATCAGCCCCAGCATTTT. The V gene is TRBV5-1, the J gene TRBJ1-5; D ambiguous. Per germline, CDR1 SGHRS and CDR2 YFSETQ. The CDR3 has 15 amino acids. Between the trimmed V and J ends, which lost 0 bases and 2 bases, there was a span of 9 bases. The full variable domain, completed using reference TRBV5-1 and TRBJ1-5, is KAGVTQTPRYLIKTRGQQVTLSCSPISGHRSVSWYQQTPGQGLQFLFEYFSETQRNKGNFPGRFSGRQFSNSRSEMNVSTLELGDSALYLCASSLGLPGNQPQHFGDGTRLSIL.